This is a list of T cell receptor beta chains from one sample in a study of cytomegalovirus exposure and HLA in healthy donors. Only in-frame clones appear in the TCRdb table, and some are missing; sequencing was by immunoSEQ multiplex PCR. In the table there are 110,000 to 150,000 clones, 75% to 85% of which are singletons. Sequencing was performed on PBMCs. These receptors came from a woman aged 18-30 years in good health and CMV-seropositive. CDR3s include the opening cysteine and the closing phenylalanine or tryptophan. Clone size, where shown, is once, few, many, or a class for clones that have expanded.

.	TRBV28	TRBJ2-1	CASSLGQSSYNEQFF
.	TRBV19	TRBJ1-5	CASSIDQGDGDQPQHF
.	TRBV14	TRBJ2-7	CASSPGPGGSYEQYF
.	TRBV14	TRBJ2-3	CASSQELGQGGHTDTQYF
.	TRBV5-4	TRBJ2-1	CASSSILAGRYNEQFF
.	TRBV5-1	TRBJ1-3	CASSLDGSSGNTIYF
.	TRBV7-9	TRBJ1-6	CASSFSGGSNSPLHF
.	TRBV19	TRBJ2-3	CASSILLVQGPTDTQYF
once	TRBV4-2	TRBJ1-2	CASSQATGANYGYTF
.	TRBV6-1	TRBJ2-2	CASSGTVGGSGTGELFF
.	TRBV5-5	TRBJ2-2	CASIQGVTGELFF
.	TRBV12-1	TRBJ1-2	CASSSWTGKVRVNYGYTF
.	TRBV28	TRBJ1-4	CASRGQTSSRDEKLFF
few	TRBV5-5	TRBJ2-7	CASSSTDRAYEQYF
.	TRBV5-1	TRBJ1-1	CASSDWSGMNTEAFF
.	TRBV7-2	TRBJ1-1	CASSRLDRWDTEAFF
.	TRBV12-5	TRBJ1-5	CASGLVLRGSNQPQHF
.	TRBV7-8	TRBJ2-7	CASSSLLGGGDPAEQYF
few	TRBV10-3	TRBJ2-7	CAISDSLPRDRSSYEQYF
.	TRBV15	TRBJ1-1	CATSTKRGTEAFF
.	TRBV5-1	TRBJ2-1	CASSVGLRLAGGDEQFF
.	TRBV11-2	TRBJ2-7	CASSQTDSISYEQYF